This passage covers 20 T cell receptor beta chains from one sample sequenced in a study of blood T cells in healthy people across ages. A J-beta primer mix and a sample-barcoded 5' primer were used in a second PCR of about 7 to 12 cycles. TCRdb independently ran MiXCR on the 5' RACE reads; one entry per CDR3 protein. The sample lists some 1.6 million distinct CDR3 sequences, about 31% seen once, with around 11% in the top ten. Sequencing was performed on blood. These TCRs come from a woman in her 30s in good health.

This clonotype appeared many times. The DNA of the CDR3 is TGCAGCGTTGATAGGGCCCGGGCGCGGCAGCCCCAGCATTTT. This gives the protein CSVDRARARQPQHF. The chain combines TRBV29-1 with TRBJ1-5; D unresolved. Germline values: CDR1 SQVTM, CDR2 ANQGSEA. The CDR3 sequence is 14 residues long. Trimming shortened V by 3 bases and J by 7 bases, and 16 bases separated the two germline ends.

The chain uses TRBV4-2 and TRBJ1-4; 7 bases align to TRBD1. Unmatched junction bases numbered 17, after V lost 4 bases and J lost 0 bases. Per germline, CDR1 LGHNA and CDR2 YNFKEQ. This CDR3 contains 20 residues. The CDR3 DNA reads TGTGCCAGCAGCCGCTTAGCCCGGGACAGTAGAGTTGCAACTAATGAAAAACTGTTTTTT. The encoded protein is CASSRLARDSRVATNEKLFF.

The chain recombines TRBV20-1 with TRBJ2-7; 9 nucleotides align to TRBD1. J lost 6 bases, V lost 0 bases, and 6 bases had no gene match. Looked up from germline, CDR1 is DFQATT and CDR2 is SNEGSKA (reference sequence). The CDR3 is 14 residues long. The CDR3 sequence: CSAREGTGNREQYF. In nucleotides, the CDR3 is TGCAGTGCTAGAGAAGGGACAGGGAATCGCGAGCAGTACTTC.

This sequence joins TRBV5-1 and TRBJ1-2; 9 bases agree with TRBD1. Germline CDR1 SGHRS, CDR2 YFSETQ. This CDR3 spans 14 amino acids. Losses at the gene ends were 7 bases for V and 5 bases for J; bases not matched to a gene: 9. As DNA, the CDR3 is TGCGCCAGCCCTACTGCCGGGACAGGGTATGGCTACACCTTC. Translated, it gives CASPTAGTGYGYTF. The full variable domain, in which reference TRBV5-1 and TRBJ1-2 provide the parts outside the CDR3, is KAGVTQTPRYLIKTRGQQVTLSCSPISGHRSVSWYQQTPGQGLQFLFEYFSETQRNKGNFPGRFSGRQFSNSRSEMNVSTLELGDSALYLCASPTAGTGYGYTFGSGTRLTVV.

The J gene is TRBJ2-1, the V gene TRBV20-1; 7 bases align to TRBD2. Germline V gene lookup returns CDR1 DFQATT and CDR2 SNEGSKA (reference sequence). The J segment lost 1 base and the V segment lost 5 bases, leaving 8 bases of the junction unmatched. The CDR3 is 15 amino acids. CDR3 in amino acids: CSARIRTSSYNEQFF. DNA of the CDR3: TGCAGTGCTCGGATCCGGACTAGTTCCTACAATGAGCAGTTCTTC.

The J gene is TRBJ2-2, the V gene TRBV7-2, with 7 bases lining up with TRBD2. Trimming took 11 bases from V and 6 from J; bases not matched to a gene: 9. Germline assignment: CDR1 SGHTA and CDR2 FQGNSA. The CDR3 totals 13 residues. DNA of the CDR3: TGTGCCTCGAGGGAGGGCTTTGCCGGGGAGCTGTTTTTT. Protein product: CASREGFAGELFF.

This chain connects TRBV7-3 to TRBJ2-1, with D unresolved. CDR1 and CDR2 from the germline V gene are SGHTA and FQGTGA. Trimming left V 5 bases short and J 12 bases short, with 20 bases between. The CDR3 consists of 14 residues. In DNA form, the CDR3 reads TGTGCCAGCAGCCTCATGGGGATGGAGACGGGGCAGTTCTTC. Amino acids: CASSLMGMETGQFF.

Comment on this clonotype: At one boundary the junction diverges from the germline segment, which might be a read error. CDR3 sequence reads: CSTRDQGGSRTGANVLTF. DNA for the CDR3: TGCAGTACTAGAGATCAGGGAGGAAGCAGGACTGGGGCCAACGTCCTGACTTTC. The chain has TRBV20-1 and TRBJ2-6; possibly TRBD2 for D (6 bases). Germline values: CDR1 DFQATT, CDR2 SNEGSKA (reference sequence). The CDR3 is 18 residues long.

On this clonotype itself: This may stem from a read error, because a much larger clone lies one nucleotide away. The CDR3 nucleotides read TGTGCCGGCAGCATTTTAGCGGGAGGGCCCGAGCAGTACTTC. Protein sequence: CAGSILAGGPEQYF. The genes are TRBV6-6 and TRBJ2-7; TRBD2 matches 11 bases. This CDR3 has 14 amino acids. CDR1 MNHNY and CDR2 SVGAGI come from the germline V gene (reference sequence).

This clonotype was seen repeatedly, ten times or more. V is TRBV4-1 and J is TRBJ2-7; D possibly uses TRBD1 or TRBD2 (6 bases each). The V end was cut by 4 bases, the J end by 2 bases, with 12 bases between. CDR1 and CDR2 from the germline V gene are MGHRA and YSYEKL. The CDR3 has 14 residues. CDR3 amino acids: CASSPGGTTYEQYF. CDR3 in DNA: TGCGCCAGCAGCCCCGGGGGCACAACCTACGAGCAGTACTTC.

The genes are TRBV28 and TRBJ1-5, with D possibly matching TRBD1 (5 bases). This CDR3 is 16 amino acids long. The germline V gene encodes CDR1 MDHEN and CDR2 SYDVKM. V lost 6 bases to trimming and J lost 0 bases, with 15 bases between them. CDR3 bases: TGTGCCAGCAGCCCGCGGGGGGGGTATAGCAATCAGCCCCAGCATTTT. This sequence encodes CASSPRGGYSNQPQHF.

The V gene is TRBV23-1, the J gene TRBJ2-3; the D gene could be TRBD1 or TRBD2 (5 bases each). TRBV23-1 carries the ORF label, with uncertain function. The CDR3 runs to 16 residues. V lost 2 bases to trimming and J lost 14 bases, with 26 bases between them. The CDR3 protein is CASSQGTRVKIADRYF. CDR3 bases: TGCGCCAGCAGTCAAGGGACCAGGGTCAAGATCGCCGATAGGTATTTT.

V gene TRBV7-6 combines with J gene TRBJ2-3; 9 bases fit TRBD1. V lost 4 bases to trimming and J lost 3 bases; unmatched junction nucleotides: 8. This CDR3 has 16 residues. Germline loops: CDR1 SGHVS, CDR2 FNYEAQ. This chain's CDR3 is CASSSLGQGVTDTQYF. The CDR3 DNA is TGTGCCAGCAGCTCCCTGGGACAGGGTGTGACAGATACGCAGTATTTT.

The J gene is TRBJ2-7, the V gene TRBV4-1; 9 bases align to TRBD2. V lost 0 bases and J lost 12; bases outside the gene matches: 18. Germline V CDR1 and CDR2: MGHRA, YSYEKL. This CDR3 region has 17 residues. CDR3 nucleotide sequence: TGCGCCAGCAGCCAAGATCCCCCTAGCGCAAGCGGGGGGACCCTGTACTTC. Amino acid sequence: CASSQDPPSASGGTLYF.

The chain links TRBV20-1 to TRBJ2-1; the match to TRBD2 covers 14 bases. The CDR3 length is 18 residues. The germline V gene encodes CDR1 DFQATT and CDR2 SNEGSKA (reference sequence). J was trimmed by 0 bases and V by 3 bases; bases with no gene match: 7. The CDR3 loop is CSARWPGLAGDSYNEQFF. CDR3 DNA: TGCAGTGCTAGGTGGCCGGGACTAGCGGGGGACTCCTACAATGAGCAGTTCTTC.

As regards this clonotype: A much larger clone lies one base from this, so it may be a read error. The V and J genes are TRBV5-1 and TRBJ2-5; 7 positions match TRBD2. V was clipped by 4 bases and J by 11 bases; unmatched bases: 8. The length of the CDR3 is 12 residues. In germline, CDR1 is SGHRS, CDR2 YFSETQ. As DNA, the CDR3 is TGCGCCAGCAGCCAAGACGCGGGGGAGCAGTACTTC. It is translated as CASSQDAGEQYF.

The table lists this clonotype with a few counts. V and J are TRBV5-1 and TRBJ1-2; D remains ambiguous. Trimming removed 6 bases at V and 5 bases at J, with 17 bases between. CDR1 and CDR2 (germline): SGHRS, YFSETQ. The CDR3 is 14 residues long. DNA of the CDR3: TGCGCCAGCAAACAGAGCACGGGAGCTTATGGCTACACCTTC. It yields the protein CASKQSTGAYGYTF.

There are a few counts of this clonotype. CDR3 amino acids: CSARDYRLAGETQYF. DNA of the CDR3: TGCAGTGCTAGAGATTATCGACTAGCGGGAGAGACCCAGTACTTC. The V gene is TRBV20-1, the J gene TRBJ2-5; 10 nucleotides line up with TRBD2. The J segment lost 4 bases and the V segment lost 0 bases, leaving 5 bases of the junction unmatched. This CDR3 has 15 residues. Per germline, CDR1 DFQATT and CDR2 SNEGSKA (reference sequence).

The chain joins TRBV28 to TRBJ1-5, with D perhaps TRBD1 (6 bases). V lost 3 bases, J lost 1 base, and 16 bases lay in between. Germline V gene lookup returns CDR1 MDHEN and CDR2 SYDVKM. The CDR3 length is 17 residues. This CDR3 is CASSLVRGVRSNQPQHF. CDR3 in DNA: TGTGCCAGCAGTTTGGTAAGGGGGGTTCGAAGCAATCAGCCCCAGCATTTT.

This clonotype appeared a few times. The chain joins TRBV20-1 to TRBJ2-1; D is ambiguous. The CDR3 covers 13 residues. Deletions cut 1 base from V and 5 bases from J, with 9 bases between. CDR1 is DFQATT, CDR2 SNEGSKA, per germline (reference sequence). CDR3 in DNA: TGCAGTGCTAGAGTGTGGCGACACAATGAGCAGTTCTTC. Translated, it gives CSARVWRHNEQFF.